This T cell receptor beta chain was obtained from a study of cytomegalovirus exposure and HLA in healthy donors. Study results and caveats: As immune exposure information, only CMV serostatus was available. It was reportedly the case that the classifier diagnosed cytomegalovirus status with high specificity and sensitivity. It was about 150 TCR beta chains that were listed as cytomegalovirus-associated.

For this clone: Its antigen is unidentified.

Trimming stripped 0 bases from V and 5 bases from J, with 21 bases between. Per germline, CDR1 WNHNN and CDR2 SYGVQD (reference sequence). This CDR3 is 18 amino acids long. The study ran its PCR with 60 Vbeta and 13 Jbeta primers. Sequencing was performed with immunoSEQ multiplex PCR; in TCRdb, only in-frame clones are kept and a portion is missing. Of around 180,000 clones listed, 75% to 90% were seen once; the top ten hold 0.95% to 1.5%. The clonotype was recovered from a boy between 2 and 15 years old in good health and CMV-seronegative. The chain uses TRBV10-1 and TRBJ2-3; the D is unclear. The sequenced sample was PBMCs. The CDR3 sequence is CASSESYYEDLTIDTQYF. DNA of the CDR3: TGCGCCAGCAGTGAGTCATACTATGAGGATTTGACCATAGATACGCAGTATTTT.